This T cell receptor (beta chain) was documented in a study of cytomegalovirus exposure and HLA in healthy donors. Germline V gene sequence: CDR1 SGHTS, CDR2 YDEGEE. Unmatched junction bases numbered 1, after V lost 4 bases and J lost 3 bases. This CDR3 is 13 amino acids long. The PCR had 60 Vbeta and 13 Jbeta primers. Assay: immunoSEQ multiplex PCR; the TCRdb copy retains only in-frame clones and omits some. The repertoire holds about 210,000 clones, with about four fifths as singletons. The rearrangement links TRBV5-8 to TRBJ1-2; TRBD1 aligns across 9 bases. This TCR derives from a male donor in good health and CMV-seropositive. Material for sequencing was PBMCs. The CDR3 loop reads CASSRTGDYGYTF. In DNA form, the CDR3 reads TGTGCCAGCAGCAGGACAGGGGACTATGGCTACACCTTC. The variable domain in full, with the rest retrieved from reference TRBV5-8 and TRBJ1-2, is EAGVTQSPTHLIKTRGQQATLRCSPISGHTSVYWYQQALGLGLQFLLWYDEGEERNRGNFPPRFSGRQFPNYSSELNVNALELEDSALYLCASSRTGDYGYTFGSGTRLTVV.